The 12 T cell receptor beta chains listed next were all sequenced from one sample in a study of cytomegalovirus exposure and HLA in healthy donors. Amplification used 60 Vbeta primers and 13 Jbeta primers. Assay: immunoSEQ multiplex PCR; the TCRdb copy retains only in-frame clones and omits some. The sample gives approximately 150,000 clones, 70% to 80% of which show up once; 1.6% is in the top ten. Sequencing used PBMCs. The receptors come from a female donor in good health and CMV-seronegative.

The chain employs TRBV14 and TRBJ2-7; 9 nucleotides agree with TRBD2. Losses at the gene ends were 2 bases for V and 6 bases for J; bases not matched to a gene: 8. Germline V CDR1 and CDR2: SGHDN, FVKESK. This CDR3 region has 15 residues. CDR3 nucleotide sequence: TGTGCCAGCAGCCAATCGAGCGGGGGGAACGGCGAGCAGTACTTC. Translated: CASSQSSGGNGEQYF.

This clone qualifies as medium-sized (0.01 to 0.1%). The rearrangement links TRBV6-5 to TRBJ1-1, with TRBD1 as a possible D gene (6 bases). The CDR3 sequence is 15 residues long. V shed 8 bases and J shed 0 bases, with 16 bases lying between them. The germline gives CDR1 MNHEY, CDR2 SVGAGI. In DNA, the CDR3 is TGTGCCAGCGTCCTAGGGGGGGCCCTGAACACTGAAGCTTTCTTT. As protein: CASVLGGALNTEAFF.

The V and J genes are TRBV2 and TRBJ2-1, with 7 bases identical to TRBD1. CDR1 and CDR2 from the germline V gene are SNHLY and FYNNEI. V dropped 7 bases and J dropped 4; count of bases not matched to a gene: 7. The length of the CDR3 is 14 residues. The CDR3 nucleotides read TGTGCCAGCATGACGACAGGGATGTACAATGAGCAGTTCTTC. It specifies CASMTTGMYNEQFF.

The rearrangement joins TRBV7-3 to TRBJ2-7; the match to TRBD1 covers 9 bases. The CDR3 has 14 amino acids. Germline CDR1 SGHTA, CDR2 FQGTGA. Losses at the gene ends were 5 bases for V and 9 bases for J; bases not matched to a gene: 11. The CDR3 spells CASSQGQGSSGQYF. The CDR3 coding sequence is TGTGCCAGCAGCCAGGGACAGGGATCCTCGGGGCAGTACTTC. Filled out from reference TRBV7-3 and TRBJ2-7, the complete variable domain reads GAGVSQTPSNKVTEKGKYVELRCDPISGHTALYWYRQSLGQGPEFLIYFQGTGAADDSGLPNDRFFAVRPEGSVSTLKIQRTERGDSAVYLCASSQGQGSSGQYFGPGTRLTVT.

The chain uses TRBV27 and TRBJ2-1; 7 bases line up with TRBD2. The ends lost 5 bases at V and 2 bases at J; junction bases unmatched: 3. The length of the CDR3 is 14 residues. Germline lookup yields CDR1 MNHEY and CDR2 SMNVEV (reference sequence). Here the CDR3 reads CASSRGDAYNEQFF. CDR3 nucleotides: TGTGCCAGCAGTCGGGGGGACGCCTACAATGAGCAGTTCTTC.

In this sample, this clone turned up a few times. This rearrangement joins TRBV25-1 to TRBJ2-7, with D unclear. This CDR3 has 13 amino acids. The germline V gene has CDR1 MGHDK and CDR2 SYGVNS. Deletions cut 1 base from V and 5 bases from J, with 9 bases between. CDR3 sequence (DNA): TGTGCCAGCAGTGAATTGGCACATAACGAGCAGTACTTC. Encoded protein: CASSELAHNEQYF.

The chain carries TRBV5-6 and TRBJ2-2; 10 bases fit TRBD2. The V gene's germline CDR1 is SGHDT and CDR2 YYEEEE. J was trimmed by 3 bases and V by 2 bases; bases with no gene match: 1. The CDR3 has 15 residues. CDR3 region: CASSLGLADTGELFF. The DNA for the CDR3 is TGTGCCAGCAGCTTAGGACTAGCGGACACCGGGGAGCTGTTTTTT.

The chain is built from TRBV7-7 and TRBJ2-1, with D tentatively TRBD2 (6 bases). Trimming shortened V by 2 bases and J by 9 bases, and 17 bases separated the two germline ends. The CDR3 is made up of 15 amino acids. CDR1 and CDR2 (germline): SSHAT, FNYEAQ (reference sequence). The CDR3 DNA follows: TGTGCCAGCAGCTTATCCGGGACTCCGGAACGTGAGCAGTTCTTC. This sequence encodes CASSLSGTPEREQFF.

V gene TRBV19 combines with J gene TRBJ2-3; TRBD2 agrees at 10 bases. This CDR3 comprises 16 residues. The junction had 4 bases not matched to a gene; V was cut back by 3 bases and J by 1 base. Germline loops: CDR1 LNHDA, CDR2 SQIVND (reference sequence). CDR3 sequence (DNA): TGTGCCAGTAGTATCACTAGCGGGAAGGGCACAGATACGCAGTATTTT. This translates into CASSITSGKGTDTQYF.

The chain has TRBV2 and TRBJ2-3; TRBD1 might be the D (5 bases). Looked up from germline, CDR1 is SNHLY and CDR2 is FYNNEI. This CDR3 region has 14 residues. The V gene lost 8 bases and the J gene lost 0 bases, with 12 bases spanning the gap. In nucleotides, the CDR3 is TGTGCCAGCGAATCAGGGCAGAGCACAGATACGCAGTATTTT. It yields the protein CASESGQSTDTQYF.

V gene TRBV5-4 combines with J gene TRBJ2-5; TRBD1 matches at 12 bases. The CDR3 spans 15 residues. The germline CDR1 and CDR2 sequences are SGHNT and YYREEE (reference sequence). V was pared by 0 bases and J by 5 bases, with 2 bases of the junction left unmatched. The CDR3 is CASSLGDRGRETQYF. The CDR3, as DNA: TGTGCCAGCAGCTTGGGGGACAGGGGGCGGGAGACCCAGTACTTC.

The rearrangement joins TRBV27 to TRBJ1-2; no clear D. The CDR3 is 16 residues long. V dropped 6 bases and J dropped 6 bases, with 23 bases sitting between them. The V gene's germline CDR1 is MNHEY and CDR2 SMNVEV (reference sequence). DNA for the CDR3: TGTGCCAGCAGCCCCCTCCCAAATTACCTTTCGGATGGCTACACCTTC. Translating gives CASSPLPNYLSDGYTF.